These T cell receptor beta chains were read from a single sample in a study of cytotoxic CD8 clonotypes in ibrutinib-treated CLL. This table comes from immunoSEQ multiplex PCR, and its TCRdb copy is limited to in-frame clones, with some not included. The sample lists about 15,000 clones; roughly 66% were seen once. The material sequenced was PBMCs, taken before ibrutinib treatment. The receptor set was obtained from a human donor with chronic lymphocytic leukemia. Both conserved end residues are part of each CDR3. A D gene is named only where the DNA matches it firmly. Clone size, where shown, is once, few, many, or a class for clones that have expanded.

V	size	D	J	CDR3	DNA
TRBV6-5	few	NA	TRBJ1-2	CASSNLPVVAGYTF	TGTGCCAGCAGCAACCTACCGGTCGTTGCGGGCTACACCTTC
TRBV14	NA	NA	TRBJ1-3	CASSQPSSGNTIYF	TGTGCCAGCAGCCAACCGAGCTCTGGAAACACCATATATTTT
TRBV7-6	NA	TRBD2	TRBJ2-5	CASSLPAGGQETQYF	TGTGCCAGCAGCTTACCAGCGGGAGGACAAGAGACCCAGTACTTC
TRBV7-8	NA	TRBD2	TRBJ2-5	CASSLEGHWLAGGPYETQYF	TGTGCCAGCAGCTTAGAGGGCCACTGGCTAGCGGGGGGGCCTTATGAGACCCAGTACTTC
TRBV5-1	NA	NA	TRBJ1-5	CASREGSNQPQHF	TGCGCCAGCCGGGAGGGGAGCAATCAGCCCCAGCATTTT
TRBV19	NA	NA	TRBJ2-6	CASSISSISGANVLTF	TGTGCCAGTAGTATATCGTCCATCTCTGGGGCCAACGTCCTGACTTTC
TRBV5-5	few	NA	TRBJ1-2	CASSLSRVLANYGYTF	TGTGCCAGCAGCTTGAGCAGGGTCCTGGCTAACTATGGCTACACCTTC
TRBV25-1	NA	NA	TRBJ2-3	CASSPGHPGTTDTQYF	TGTGCCAGCAGTCCGGGACACCCCGGAACCACAGATACGCAGTATTTT
TRBV10-2	NA	NA	TRBJ2-1	CASRPKDSYNEQFF	TGCGCCAGCAGACCGAAGGACAGTTACAATGAGCAGTTCTTC
TRBV5-6	NA	TRBD2	TRBJ2-2	CASSLYVWRGSGELFF	TGTGCCAGCAGCTTGTACGTCTGGCGGGGGTCCGGGGAGCTGTTTTTT
TRBV6-5	NA	TRBD1	TRBJ2-3	CASSYRDRVGTQYF	TGTGCCAGCAGTTACCGGGACAGGGTGGGTACGCAGTATTTT
TRBV5-4	NA	TRBD2	TRBJ2-7	CASSRIAGAPSDEQYF	TGTGCCAGCAGCAGGATAGCGGGAGCACCCTCCGACGAGCAGTACTTC
TRBV7-6	NA	NA	TRBJ1-2	CASGADGDYGYTF	TGTGCCAGCGGAGCGGACGGGGACTATGGCTACACCTTC
TRBV15	NA	NA	TRBJ1-4	CATSRGGGDEKLFF	TGTGCCACCAGCAGAGGTGGTGGGGATGAAAAACTGTTTTTT
TRBV7-2	NA	NA	TRBJ2-1	CASSVRTESYNEQFF	TGTGCCAGCAGCGTGCGGACCGAATCCTACAATGAGCAGTTCTTC
TRBV18	NA	NA	TRBJ2-7	CASSPSGITYEQYF	TGTGCCAGCTCACCGTCCGGGATTACCTACGAGCAGTACTTC
TRBV15	NA	NA	TRBJ1-6	CATSVGELNSPLHF	TGTGCCACCAGCGTAGGAGAACTCAATTCACCCCTCCACTTT
TRBV6-5	few	NA	TRBJ2-7	CASSYGWEQYF	TGTGCCAGCAGTTACGGTTGGGAGCAGTACTTC
TRBV7-9	NA	TRBD2	TRBJ2-1	CASSLQAGGRNEQFF	TGTGCCAGCAGCTTACAGGCGGGGGGAAGGAATGAGCAGTTCTTC
TRBV6-5	few	NA	TRBJ2-5	CASSYLGPRETQYF	TGTGCCAGCAGTTACCTGGGGCCCCGGGAGACCCAGTACTTC
TRBV14	few	NA	TRBJ2-1	CASSPLMGSGSAYNEQFF	TGTGCCAGCAGCCCCCTCATGGGAAGCGGGTCCGCCTACAATGAGCAGTTCTTC
TRBV10-3	NA	TRBD1	TRBJ1-2	CAISEPGQGATSYGYTF	TGTGCCATCAGTGAGCCGGGACAGGGGGCCACTTCCTATGGCTACACCTTC
TRBV5-6	NA	TRBD2	TRBJ2-5	CASSFPGGLAGQETQYF	TGTGCCAGCAGCTTTCCTGGGGGACTAGCGGGACAAGAGACCCAGTACTTC
TRBV12-1	NA	NA	TRBJ2-3	CASSFVRLAGLMANTQYF	TGTGCCAGCAGCTTTGTTAGACTAGCGGGGCTTATGGCGAATACGCAGTATTTT
TRBV5-1	few	TRBD2	TRBJ2-5	CASSPGLAGAYETQYF	TGCGCCAGCAGCCCGGGACTAGCGGGAGCATATGAGACCCAGTACTTC
TRBV5-1	once	TRBD1	TRBJ1-1	CASSSDRVKEYTEAFF	TGCGCCAGCAGCAGCGACAGGGTCAAAGAGTACACTGAAGCTTTCTTT
TRBV5-4	NA	NA	TRBJ2-3	CASSLAIFGVTDTQYF	TGTGCCAGCAGCTTGGCCATTTTTGGGGTCACAGATACGCAGTATTTT
TRBV6-1	NA	NA	TRBJ1-2	CATIKGGTYGYTF	TGTGCCACCATAAAAGGGGGGACCTATGGCTACACCTTC
TRBV19	few	NA	TRBJ1-2	CASSITAIYGYTF	TGTGCCAGTAGTATAACGGCGATATATGGCTACACCTTC
TRBV6-1	NA	NA	TRBJ1-5	CASSEGGGDQPQHF	TGTGCCAGCAGTGAAGGTGGTGGCGATCAGCCCCAGCATTTT
TRBV6-4	NA	NA	TRBJ2-3	CASSTQGGDTQYF	TGTGCCAGCAGTACCCAGGGGGGTGATACGCAGTATTTT
TRBV7-9	NA	NA	TRBJ2-1	CASSPWSYEQFF	TGTGCCAGCAGCCCTTGGAGTTATGAGCAGTTCTTC
TRBV4-2	few	TRBD1	TRBJ1-2	CASSRSGQGVYGYTF	TGTGCCAGCAGCCGCAGTGGACAGGGAGTCTATGGCTACACCTTC
TRBV7-9	NA	NA	TRBJ2-3	CASSLLIGLTTDTQYF	TGTGCCAGCAGCTTATTAATTGGACTTACCACAGATACGCAGTATTTT
TRBV5-1	NA	TRBD1	TRBJ2-3	CASSLQGALTDTQYF	TGCGCCAGCAGCTTACAGGGGGCGCTTACAGATACGCAGTATTTT
TRBV5-1	NA	NA	TRBJ1-1	CASRVRVGGMNTEAFF	TGCGCCAGCAGGGTCAGGGTGGGTGGCATGAACACTGAAGCTTTCTTT
TRBV27	NA	TRBD1	TRBJ2-1	CASSPPGQVLRNEQFF	TGTGCCAGCAGCCCTCCGGGACAGGTTTTGAGGAATGAGCAGTTCTTC
TRBV5-1	NA	NA	TRBJ1-6	CASSSEHFPYSPLHF	TGCGCCAGCAGCTCAGAACACTTTCCTTATTCACCCCTCCACTTT
TRBV4-1	NA	NA	TRBJ1-2	CASSQSDSQIYGYTF	TGCGCCAGCAGCCAATCGGACAGCCAAATCTATGGCTACACCTTC
TRBV5-1	NA	NA	TRBJ2-5	CASKRFSETQYF	TGCGCCAGCAAGCGGTTTAGTGAGACCCAGTACTTC